This T cell receptor beta chain was documented in a study of shared T cell receptors in the human thymus. This clone turned up a few times. Germline V gene sequence: CDR1 SGHRS, CDR2 YFSETQ. CDR3 length equals 16 residues. V gave up 2 bases and J gave up 3 bases; unmatched junction bases: 8. This table comes from immunoSEQ multiplex PCR, and its TCRdb copy is limited to in-frame clones, with some not included. The profile shows hundreds of thousands of clones, around 87% of them singletons. This sample was shared with a second study, whose subject was human thymus T cells. That paper adds: Corrective surgery for congenital heart defects was being performed on the healthy Finnish infants who were the donors. Resected material from corrective heart surgery provided the thymus tissue analysed.

This receptor was obtained from a boy under three years old with a congenital heart defect. This chain connects TRBV5-1 to TRBJ1-3; TRBD1 matches 7 bases. Sequencing was carried out using thymocytes. CDR3 sequence reads: CASSLETGKHGNTIYF. The CDR3 DNA reads as TGCGCCAGCAGCTTAGAGACAGGGAAGCATGGAAACACCATATATTTT.